The rows below give T cell receptor beta chains drawn from one sample of a study of T cell responses to AZD1222 COVID-19 vaccine. The data were produced by immunoSEQ multiplex PCR, yet TCRdb's version contains in-frame clones alone and is incomplete. The table includes over 150,000 clones, about 90% detected once. The material was peripheral blood, obtained on day 0 of AZD1222 vaccination. The source is an adult in good health. Both conserved end residues are part of each CDR3. D genes are given only for firm matches. Only part of the rows carry a size: once, few, many, or a class if the clone is expanded.

size | D | J | V | CDR3 | DNA
. | TRBD1 | TRBJ1-5 | TRBV19 | CASRIISTGTQPQHF | TGTGCCAGTAGGATTATCTCGACAGGGACCCAGCCCCAGCATTTT
. | . | TRBJ1-3 | TRBV5-1 | CASSLDWDGNTIYF | TGCGCCAGCAGCTTGGACTGGGACGGAAACACCATATATTTT
. | . | TRBJ2-2 | TRBV6-2/TRBV6-3 | CASSLLPGAGTGELFF | TGTGCCAGCAGCCTACTACCGGGGGCGGGCACCGGGGAGCTGTTTTTT
. | TRBD1 | TRBJ1-4 | TRBV25-1 | CASSERTGVANEKLFF | TGTGCCAGCAGTGAAAGGACAGGGGTGGCTAATGAAAAACTGTTTTTT
. | TRBD1 | TRBJ1-4 | TRBV18 | CASSPNPGQGARGEKLFF | TGTGCCAGCTCACCAAATCCGGGACAGGGGGCTCGCGGTGAAAAACTGTTTTTT
. | . | TRBJ1-2 | TRBV5-1 | CASSLFGPGGDGYTF | TGCGCCAGCAGCTTGTTTGGGCCGGGCGGAGATGGCTACACCTTC
. | TRBD2 | TRBJ2-3 | TRBV6-5 | CASSSTSGNTDTQYF | TGTGCCAGCAGCTCGACTAGCGGTAACACAGATACGCAGTATTTT
. | . | TRBJ1-4 | TRBV27 | CASRKSDAEKLFF | TGTGCCAGCCGAAAATCCGATGCTGAAAAACTGTTTTTT
. | . | TRBJ2-5 | TRBV6-5 | CASISGGAGQETQYF | TGTGCCAGCATTTCGGGCGGGGCCGGTCAAGAGACCCAGTACTTC
. | . | TRBJ2-3 | TRBV7-3 | CASSFGLKDTQYF | TGTGCCAGCAGCTTCGGACTGAAAGATACGCAGTATTTT
. | TRBD1 | TRBJ2-7 | TRBV6-4 | CASSARDREGEQYF | TGTGCCAGCAGTGCCCGGGACAGGGAGGGCGAGCAGTACTTC
. | TRBD2 | TRBJ2-5 | TRBV7-3 | CASSKLAGVQETQYF | TGTGCCAGCAGCAAATTAGCGGGAGTCCAAGAGACCCAGTACTTC
. | . | TRBJ1-2 | TRBV19 | CASSAGTIPSGYTF | TGTGCCAGTAGTGCGGGGACTATACCTTCCGGCTACACCTTC
. | . | TRBJ1-4 | TRBV28 | CASRRATNEKLFF | TGTGCCAGCAGGAGAGCAACTAATGAAAAACTGTTTTTT
. | TRBD2 | TRBJ2-1 | TRBV19 | CASSTWTSGGPNEQFF | TGTGCCAGTAGTACTTGGACTAGCGGGGGGCCAAATGAGCAGTTCTTC
once | . | TRBJ1-1 | TRBV27 | CASGLGETEAFF | TGTGCCAGCGGGCTCGGGGAAACTGAAGCTTTCTTT
. | . | TRBJ1-6 | TRBV30 | CAWAGSIYNSPLHF | TGTGCCTGGGCCGGGAGTATCTATAATTCACCCCTCCACTTT
. | . | TRBJ1-4 | TRBV5-1 | CASSPREGSNEKLFF | TGCGCCAGCAGCCCCCGGGAGGGGTCGAATGAAAAACTGTTTTTT
few | . | TRBJ1-1 | TRBV2 | CASSEERHVEAFF | TGTGCCAGCAGTGAGGAAAGACACGTTGAAGCTTTCTTT
. | . | TRBJ1-1 | TRBV6-5 | CAAAPGGRTEAFF | TGTGCCGCTGCGCCGGGGGGGCGCACTGAAGCTTTCTTT
. | . | TRBJ1-1 | TRBV2 | CASWLRAFF | TGTGCCAGCTGGCTTAGGGCTTTCTTT
. | . | TRBJ2-7 | TRBV10-1 | CASSDSPGRGYEQYF | TGCGCCAGCAGTGACTCACCGGGACGGGGCTACGAGCAGTACTTC
. | . | TRBJ1-3 | TRBV21-1 | CASSKATAGNTIYF | TGTGCCAGCAGCAAAGCGACTGCGGGAAACACCATATATTTT
. | . | TRBJ2-3 | TRBV5-1 | CASTPPGTDTQYF | TGCGCCAGCACCCCCCCTGGCACAGATACGCAGTATTTT
. | . | TRBJ1-3 | TRBV12-5 | CASGKNSGNTIYF | TGTGCTAGTGGAAAGAACTCTGGAAACACCATATATTTT
. | . | TRBJ1-2 | TRBV5-5 | CASSLNYGYTF | TGTGCCAGCAGCTTGAACTATGGCTACACCTTC
. | TRBD1 | TRBJ2-5 | TRBV7-2 | CASSLDRGEAQYF | TGTGCCAGCAGCTTAGACAGGGGGGAGGCCCAGTACTTC
once | . | TRBJ1-3 | TRBV18 | CASSPKQVSGNTIYF | TGTGCCAGCTCGCCAAAACAGGTTTCTGGAAACACCATATATTTT
. | TRBD1 | TRBJ1-2 | TRBV6-4 | CASKTPTGQEDYGYTF | TGTGCCAGCAAAACCCCCACTGGACAGGAGGACTATGGCTACACCTTC
. | TRBD2 | TRBJ2-1 | TRBV28 | CASSLGLAGARYNEQFF | TGTGCCAGCAGTTTAGGGTTAGCGGGGGCCAGATACAATGAGCAGTTCTTC
. | . | TRBJ1-1 | TRBV9 | CASSVDQENTEAFF | TGTGCCAGCAGCGTAGACCAGGAGAACACTGAAGCTTTCTTT
. | . | TRBJ1-2 | TRBV1 | CTNPTANYGYTF | TGCACCAACCCGACAGCTAACTATGGCTACACCTTC
. | TRBD1 | TRBJ1-2 | TRBV11-2 | CASSPRTGDGYTF | TGTGCCAGCAGCCCCCGGACAGGGGACGGCTACACCTTC
. | TRBD2 | TRBJ2-7 | TRBV7-2 | CASSLAVGTSGSLSYEQYF | TGTGCCAGCAGCTTAGCGGTCGGGACTAGCGGGTCGCTTTCCTACGAGCAGTACTTC
once | . | TRBJ1-4 | TRBV30 | CAWMLGGRGRNEKLFF | TGTGCCTGGATGCTGGGGGGCAGGGGCCGAAATGAAAAACTGTTTTTT
. | . | TRBJ2-7 | TRBV5-1 | CASTEGLGAYEQYF | TGCGCCAGCACTGAGGGTTTGGGCGCCTACGAGCAGTACTTC
once | . | TRBJ2-1 | TRBV30 | CAWSLAYLLGNEQFF | TGTGCCTGGAGTTTGGCCTACCTCCTGGGGAATGAGCAGTTCTTC
. | TRBD2 | TRBJ2-1 | TRBV7-9 | CASSPGRRGGSEQFF | TGTGCCAGCAGCCCCGGGAGGCGGGGGGGCTCGGAGCAGTTCTTC
. | . | TRBJ2-3 | TRBV5-4 | CASSFNGGRDTQYF | TGTGCCAGCAGCTTTAACGGGGGTCGGGATACGCAGTATTTT
. | . | TRBJ2-2 | TRBV10-1 | CASRRAKRQPWDTGELFF | TGCGCCAGCAGGAGGGCAAAGAGACAGCCTTGGGACACCGGGGAGCTGTTTTTT
. | . | TRBJ1-5 | TRBV6-1 | CASSEIQGGRQPQHF | TGTGCCAGCAGTGAAATACAGGGTGGCCGTCAGCCCCAGCATTTT
. | . | TRBJ1-2 | TRBV7-9 | CASSLDRANYGYTF | TGTGCCAGCAGCTTAGACAGAGCTAACTATGGCTACACCTTC
. | . | TRBJ1-2 | TRBV2 | CVKQDGLNYGYTF | TGTGTCAAGCAAGACGGTCTTAACTATGGCTACACCTTC
. | TRBD2 | TRBJ2-1 | TRBV10-3 | CAILRESSYNEQFF | TGTGCCATCTTGCGGGAGAGCTCCTACAATGAGCAGTTCTTC
few | TRBD1 | TRBJ1-2 | TRBV12-5 | CASGPEDRGFNYGYTF | TGTGCTAGTGGTCCTGAAGACAGGGGCTTTAACTATGGCTACACCTTC
. | . | TRBJ1-4 | TRBV2 | CASRTGNEKLFF | TGTGCCAGCAGGACGGGGAATGAAAAACTGTTTTTT
once | . | TRBJ1-6 | TRBV30 | CAWRRQQDSPLHF | TGTGCCTGGAGGCGCCAACAGGATTCACCCCTCCACTTT
. | TRBD1 | TRBJ1-5 | TRBV6-6 | CASSGGLQPQHF | TGTGCCAGCTCAGGGGGTTTACAGCCCCAGCATTTT
once | . | TRBJ2-7 | TRBV5-1 | CASSLEGRGDYEQYF | TGCGCCAGCAGCTTGGAGGGGCGGGGTGACTACGAGCAGTACTTC
few | . | TRBJ2-3 | TRBV28 | CASLGGTDTQYF | TGTGCCAGCCTTGGGGGCACAGATACGCAGTATTTT
. | . | TRBJ2-1 | TRBV7-8 | CASSPPGDFSYNEQFF | TGTGCCAGCAGCCCCCCGGGGGACTTCTCCTACAATGAGCAGTTCTTC
once | . | TRBJ1-2 | TRBV28 | CASSLSQQGSGYTF | TGTGCCAGCAGTTTATCCCAACAGGGATCTGGCTACACCTTC
. | . | TRBJ1-2 | TRBV3-1/TRBV3-2 | CASSPAGGSTNYGYTF | TGTGCCAGCAGCCCCGCCGGGGGTTCAACTAACTATGGCTACACCTTC